Sequencing of this T cell receptor (beta chain) was carried out in a study of CD8 T cells in ankylosing spondylitis. This clonotype was picked up many times. TCRdb redid the calling of the 5' RACE reads with MiXCR, one entry per CDR3 protein. Of about 170,000 distinct CDR3 sequences in the sample, approximately 20% were seen once. The specimen was blood, either unsorted or a sorted T cell fraction (not recorded which). This TCR came from a male donor with ankylosing spondylitis or in good health (not recorded which).

The CDR3 coding sequence is TGTGCCAGCTGCCTAGCGGGAGGGCCGCGGTACAATGAGCAGTTCTTC. It specifies CASCLAGGPRYNEQFF. This rearrangement joins TRBV6-2 or TRBV6-3 to TRBJ2-1; 12 bases line up with TRBD2. The germline V gene encodes CDR1 MNHEY and CDR2 SVGEGT. The V and J ends lost 8 bases and 4 bases, in that order; junction bases with no gene match: 9. The CDR3 consists of 16 residues.